The 29 T cell receptor beta chains reported below all come from one sample, sequenced in a study of neurological immune-mediated disorders (dated by TCRdb to about 2019). The library was prepared using 5' RACE. Sequencing was performed on an Illumina HiSeq 2500. Through fastp at Q25 and MiXCR, TCRdb rebuilt clones from the public reads, retaining in-frame beta chains. Each record represents a unique CDR3 protein, reported with the most common genes and DNA among its rows. For this sample there are 50,000 to 60,000 distinct CDR3 sequences; around 2.3% appear just once. The ten most abundant clones make up approximately 3% of the sample. Sequences were obtained from PBMCs. The origin of the receptors is a man aged 50-60 years with multiple sclerosis.

The sample holds many counts of this clonotype. The chain couples TRBV5-5 to TRBJ1-5; 7 bases agree with TRBD1. The trim removed 4 bases at V and 2 bases at J, leaving 6 bases unmatched. Germline CDR1 and CDR2: SGHKS and YYEKEE (reference sequence). The CDR3 spans 15 residues. The CDR3 DNA is TGTGCCAGCAGCCCGACAGGGCCGGGCAATCAGCCCCAGCATTTT. Translating it yields CASSPTGPGNQPQHF.

This clonotype was seen at least ten times. The chain links TRBV24-1 to TRBJ2-3, with D possibly matching TRBD2 (6 bases). Deletions cut 8 bases from V and 1 base from J, with 9 bases between. Germline values: CDR1 KGHDR, CDR2 SFDVKD. The CDR3 contains 13 residues. The CDR3 loop is CATMKRGTDTQYF. The CDR3 nucleotides are TGTGCCACCATGAAGCGGGGCACAGATACGCAGTATTTT.

The sample holds many counts of this clonotype. The chain uses TRBV25-1 and TRBJ1-5; TRBD1 is a possible D gene (5 bases). There are 16 residues in the CDR3. Germline CDR1 reads MGHDK; CDR2 reads SYGVNS. Trimming took off 1 base at V and 5 bases at J, with 15 bases between the two ends. CDR3 DNA sequence: TGTGCCAGCAGTGAATCGGGGGAAGAATTATATCAGCCCCAGCATTTT. It codes for CASSESGEELYQPQHF.

This clonotype has at least ten counts. The chain links TRBV5-5 to TRBJ2-5; 9 bases align to TRBD1. The CDR3 spans 15 residues. The V gene end was trimmed by 4 bases and the J gene end by 5 bases; junction bases not matched to a gene: 9. Per germline, CDR1 SGHKS and CDR2 YYEKEE (reference sequence). This CDR3 reads CASSRTGVGWETQYF. The CDR3 DNA reads as TGTGCCAGCAGCCGGACAGGGGTTGGCTGGGAGACCCAGTACTTC.

This chain links TRBV18 with TRBJ1-1; 7 bases fit TRBD1. After removal of 2 bases from V and 2 bases from J, the junction contained 5 bases not matched to a gene. This CDR3 is built from 15 residues. Germline V gene sequence: CDR1 KGHSH, CDR2 LQKENI. The CDR3 is CASSPATGLNTEAFF. Written as DNA, the CDR3 is TGTGCCAGCTCACCAGCGACAGGGCTTAACACTGAAGCTTTCTTT.

This clonotype was counted ten times or more. A much larger clone differs from this one at a single base, so this may be a read error. The genes are TRBV5-1 and TRBJ1-6; possibly TRBD1 for D (5 bases). CDR3 length: 13 amino acids. Germline CDR1 and CDR2: SGHRS and YFSETQ. CDR3 residues: CASSLEGNSHLHF. In nucleotides, the CDR3 is TGCGCCAGCAGCTTGGAGGGGAATTCACACCTCCACTTT.

This clonotype was observed at least ten times. The chain recombines TRBV7-9 with TRBJ2-5; D remains unclear. The CDR3 loop spans 15 amino acids. Germline lookup yields CDR1 SEHNR and CDR2 FQNEAQ (reference sequence). Between the trimmed V and J ends, which lost 5 bases and 0 bases, there was a span of 13 bases. CDR3 residues: CASSPRSGDQETQYF. CDR3 nucleotide sequence: TGTGCCAGCAGCCCACGAAGTGGGGACCAAGAGACCCAGTACTTC.

This clonotype was seen ten or more times. This rearrangement joins TRBV20-1 to TRBJ2-5; 7 nucleotides match TRBD2. This CDR3 comprises 12 residues. The germline V gene has CDR1 DFQATT and CDR2 SNEGSKA (reference sequence). V lost 3 bases to trimming and J lost 5 bases; unmatched junction nucleotides: 3. The CDR3 nucleotides read TGCAGTGCTAGCGTCGGGAGGGAGACCCAGTACTTC. This codes for CSASVGRETQYF.

This clonotype was observed at least ten times. The V and J genes are TRBV20-1 and TRBJ1-3, with D possibly being TRBD1 (5 bases). The CDR3 is made up of 12 amino acids. The V gene lost 6 bases and the J gene lost 2 bases, with 8 bases spanning the gap. CDR1 is DFQATT, CDR2 SNEGSKA, per germline (reference sequence). As DNA, the CDR3 is TGCAGTGCAAGGACAACTGGAAACACCATATATTTT. It specifies CSARTTGNTIYF.

Comment on this clonotype: This sequence may be a read error, since a much larger clone differs from it by one base. The chain employs TRBV5-1 and TRBJ2-5; D is perhaps TRBD2 (6 bases). Trimming shortened V by 4 bases and J by 1 base, and 14 bases separated the two germline ends. The CDR3 length is 15 residues. Per germline, CDR1 SGHRS and CDR2 YFSETQ. DNA of the CDR3: TGCGCCAGCAGCCACTTTACCGGGAGCCAAGAGACCCAGTACTTC. Protein product: CASSHFTGSQETQYF.

This clonotype was detected a few times. A much larger clone lies one base from this, so it may be a read error. As DNA, the CDR3 is TGCAGTGCTAGGAGCAGCGTCAATTCACCCCTCAACTTT. Its translation: CSARSSVNSPLNF. The V and J genes are TRBV20-1 and TRBJ1-6; D uncertain. The CDR3 sequence is 13 residues long. Germline-derived CDR1 and CDR2 are DFQATT and SNEGSKA (reference sequence).

This clonotype was counted many times. The rearrangement joins TRBV7-2 to TRBJ1-4, with 7 bases aligning to TRBD1. Trimming removed 3 bases from V and 4 bases from J; junction bases left unmatched: 5. CDR1 is SGHTA and CDR2 is FQGNSA in the germline V gene. The CDR3 has 15 amino acids. The CDR3: CASSLGDRLNEKLFF. CDR3 nucleotide sequence: TGTGCCAGCAGCTTGGGGGACAGACTTAATGAAAAACTGTTTTTT.

There are many counts of this clonotype. The chain carries TRBV7-2 and TRBJ2-3, with TRBD2 matching over 9 bases. The V gene end was trimmed by 5 bases and the J gene end by 2 bases; junction bases not matched to a gene: 2. CDR1 is SGHTA, CDR2 FQGNSA, per germline. The CDR3 is made up of 14 amino acids. CDR3 sequence reads: CASSPSGVTDTQYF. The CDR3 region has the DNA TGTGCCAGCAGCCCTAGCGGGGTCACAGATACGCAGTATTTT.

This clonotype has at least ten counts. The V gene is TRBV10-3, the J gene TRBJ1-1; TRBD1 might be the D (5 bases). CDR1 and CDR2 from the germline V gene are ENHRY and SYGVKD. CDR3 length equals 13 residues. With 11 bases removed from V and 1 base from J, the gap between germline ends came to 14 bases. The CDR3 DNA is TGTGCCGTCACAGGTTCCCCGAACACTGAAGCTTTCTTT. Protein: CAVTGSPNTEAFF.

This clonotype was observed at least ten times. V usage is TRBV5-1 and J usage is TRBJ2-2; 10 bases match TRBD2. The CDR3 runs to 16 residues. Trimming cost V 4 bases and J 0 bases; bases outside gene matches: 3. Germline assignment: CDR1 SGHRS and CDR2 YFSETQ. CDR3 amino acids: CASSSTSGANTGELFF. The CDR3 DNA is TGCGCCAGCAGCAGTACTAGCGGGGCGAACACCGGGGAGCTGTTTTTT.

This clonotype was recorded many times. The V and J genes are TRBV6-5 and TRBJ1-1; 9 bases align to TRBD1. The J segment lost 3 bases and the V segment lost 6 bases, leaving 5 bases of the junction unmatched. The CDR3 is 14 residues long. The V gene's germline CDR1 is MNHEY and CDR2 SVGAGI. The DNA for the CDR3 is TGTGCCAGCAGCTCGGGACAGGGAGACACTGAAGCTTTCTTT. The encoded protein is CASSSGQGDTEAFF.

This clonotype has at least ten counts. The chain couples TRBV20-1 to TRBJ1-1; 8 nucleotides agree with TRBD1. The CDR3 spans 16 residues. Looked up from germline, CDR1 is DFQATT and CDR2 is SNEGSKA (reference sequence). Trimming removed 5 bases from V and 0 bases from J; junction bases left unmatched: 11. CDR3 DNA: TGCAGTGCTCCGTCAGACAGGGGACTCATGAACACTGAAGCTTTCTTT. Protein sequence: CSAPSDRGLMNTEAFF.

In this sample, this clonotype turned up many times. This chain joins TRBV5-1 and TRBJ1-2, with TRBD1 as a possible D gene (6 bases). The CDR3 is made up of 11 amino acids. The V end was cut by 4 bases, the J end by 8 bases, with 9 bases between. CDR1 SGHRS and CDR2 YFSETQ come from the germline V gene. The chain's CDR3 is CASSTGQGYTF. CDR3 coding DNA: TGCGCCAGCAGCACAGGGCAAGGCTACACCTTC.

This clonotype showed up many times. The rearrangement uses TRBV7-2 and TRBJ1-3; D gene ambiguous. This CDR3 contains 12 residues. Germline V gene sequence: CDR1 SGHTA, CDR2 FQGNSA. V shed 5 bases and J shed 12 bases, with 14 bases lying between them. The CDR3 loop is CASSHPGSHIYF. DNA of the CDR3: TGTGCCAGCAGCCATCCGGGAAGCCACATATATTTT.

This clonotype was picked up many times. J is TRBJ1-5 and V is TRBV12-3 or TRBV12-4, with D possibly being TRBD1 (5 bases). V gave up 7 bases and J gave up 4 bases, with 11 bases separating them. The CDR3 has 13 residues. The CDR3 reads CASTLRANQPQHF. DNA for the CDR3: TGTGCCAGCACTCTCAGGGCAAATCAGCCCCAGCATTTT.

This clonotype occurred many times. The rearrangement uses TRBV12-3 or TRBV12-4 and TRBJ1-4; 7 nucleotides align to TRBD1. This CDR3 is 14 amino acids long. V shed 6 bases and J 3 bases; nucleotides not matched to a gene: 4. The CDR3 nucleotides read TGTGCCAGCAGGCCGACAGGGCCTAATGAAAAACTGTTTTTT. Its translation is CASRPTGPNEKLFF.

This clonotype was counted ten times or more. The V and J genes are TRBV12-3 or TRBV12-4 and TRBJ1-1, with D unresolved. Trimming shortened V by 4 bases and J by 5 bases, and 11 bases separated the two germline ends. This CDR3 comprises 13 residues. The CDR3 spells CASSSALGTEAFF. The CDR3 DNA follows: TGTGCCAGCAGTTCAGCCCTCGGGACTGAAGCTTTCTTT.

This clonotype was recorded at least ten times. The chain carries TRBV9 and TRBJ2-2, with D possibly being TRBD1 or TRBD2 (5 bases each). This CDR3 is built from 15 residues. Trimming left V 1 base short and J 3 bases short, with 10 bases between. Germline CDR1 reads SGDLS; CDR2 reads YYNGEE. The CDR3 DNA sequence: TGTGCCAGCAGCGTAACTTTGGGGGACACCGGGGAGCTGTTTTTT. Protein: CASSVTLGDTGELFF.

This clonotype was seen a handful of times. The chain uses TRBV3-1 and TRBJ1-1; D call uncertain. Trimming removed 4 bases from V and 5 bases from J, with 11 bases in between. Germline CDR1 LGHDT, CDR2 YNNKEL (reference sequence). The CDR3 has 13 residues. CDR3 protein: CASSPWGETEAFF. The CDR3 bases are TGTGCCAGCAGCCCTTGGGGAGAAACTGAAGCTTTCTTT. The full variable domain, with the rest looked up from reference TRBV3-1 and TRBJ1-1, is DTAVSQTPKYLVTQMGNDKSIKCEQNLGHDTMYWYKQDSKKFLKIMFSYNNKELIINETVPNRFSPKSPDKAHLNLHINSLELGDSAVYFCASSPWGETEAFFGQGTRLTVV.

This clonotype was seen a few times. As DNA, the CDR3 is TGTGCCAGCTCACCAAGTGAAGGCACTGAAGCTTTCTTT. Amino acids: CASSPSEGTEAFF. V usage is TRBV18 and J usage is TRBJ1-1, with no clear D. Trimming shortened V by 2 bases and J by 4 bases, and 8 bases separated the two germline ends. CDR1 KGHSH and CDR2 LQKENI come from the germline V gene. The CDR3 loop spans 13 amino acids.

This clonotype appeared many times. The chain employs TRBV4-1 and TRBJ2-2, with D perhaps given as TRBD1 or TRBD2 (5 bases each). V lost 4 bases and J 1 base, leaving 19 bases between the germline ends. The CDR3 extends over 18 amino acids. The germline V gene has CDR1 MGHRA and CDR2 YSYEKL. The CDR3 nucleotides are TGCGCCAGCAGCCCCTATTTGGTGGGGGTTGGGAACACCGGGGAGCTGTTTTTT. The encoded protein is CASSPYLVGVGNTGELFF.

This clonotype was found many times. The V call is TRBV5-1, the J call TRBJ1-1; D uncertain. Germline V gives CDR1 SGHRS, CDR2 YFSETQ. This CDR3 spans 14 amino acids. V lost 2 bases, J lost 6 bases, and 14 bases lay in between. The CDR3 DNA reads as TGCGCCAGCAGCTTTGGCGGCGATCTACCTGAAGCTTTCTTT. This encodes CASSFGGDLPEAFF.

In its sample, this clonotype is medium-sized. The V call is TRBV7-6, the J call TRBJ2-2, with 10 nucleotides matching TRBD2. The CDR3 contains 14 residues. Germline CDR1 is SGHVS and CDR2 is FNYEAQ. The V segment lost 8 bases and the J segment 1 base; nucleotides outside the gene matches: 1. The chain's CDR3 is CASLAGENTGELFF. CDR3 DNA sequence: TGTGCCAGCCTAGCGGGGGAGAACACCGGGGAGCTGTTTTTT.

This clonotype has a count of ten or more. The J gene is TRBJ2-3, the V gene TRBV10-3; TRBD2 agrees at 10 bases. Trimming at V came to 11 bases and at J to 4 bases, leaving 6 bases not matched to a gene. The CDR3 extends over 13 amino acids. Germline CDR1 and CDR2: ENHRY and SYGVKD. Here the CDR3 DNA reads TGTGCCCTCTGGAGCGGGGGGGCAGATACGCAGTATTTT. Translating gives CALWSGGADTQYF.